This T cell receptor (beta chain) is from a study of siplizumab effects on memory and regulatory T cells. Assays were performed on about 100,000 TCR templates per sample. TCRdb keeps only in-frame clones here, not all; method: immunoSEQ multiplex PCR. There are over 80,000 clones in the sample; roughly 89% occur only once, and around 1.6% lies in the top ten. About this clone itself: Its antigen is not known.

The V gene's germline CDR1 is LGHNA and CDR2 YSLEER. V lost 0 bases to trimming and J lost 3 bases, with 9 bases between them. This CDR3 has 14 amino acids. Study findings and constraints: Only a minor fraction of alloreactive clones mapped to unstimulated subsets.

This TCR derives from a human donor in good health. The sequencing input was Tregs sorted from blood. The chain carries TRBV4-3 and TRBJ2-7, with D tentatively TRBD1 (5 bases). The DNA of the CDR3 is TGCGCCAGCAGCCAAGACGCCCAGGGCTACGAGCAGTACTTC. This sequence encodes CASSQDAQGYEQYF.